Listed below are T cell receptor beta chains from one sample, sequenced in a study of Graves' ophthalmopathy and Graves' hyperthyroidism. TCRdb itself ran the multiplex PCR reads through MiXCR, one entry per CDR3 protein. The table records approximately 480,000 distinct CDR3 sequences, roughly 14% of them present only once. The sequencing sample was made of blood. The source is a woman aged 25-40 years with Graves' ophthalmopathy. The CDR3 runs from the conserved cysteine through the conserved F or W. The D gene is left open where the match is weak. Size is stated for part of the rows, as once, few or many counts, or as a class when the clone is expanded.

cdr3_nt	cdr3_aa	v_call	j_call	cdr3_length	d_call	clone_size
TGTGCCAGCAGCCGGACAGTAAAGAATCAGCCCCAGCATTTT	CASSRTVKNQPQHF	TRBV27	TRBJ1-5	14	.	many
TGTGCCAGCAGTGCACCCGTAGGCACCGGGGAGCTGTTTTTT	CASSAPVGTGELFF	TRBV6-1	TRBJ2-2	14	.	many
TGTGCCAGCAGCTTTCAGACGAACACTGAAGCTTTCTTT	CASSFQTNTEAFF	TRBV5-6	TRBJ1-1	13	.	.
TGTGCCAGCAGTCGGGACAGCTTTTCTGGCTACACCTTC	CASSRDSFSGYTF	TRBV6-5	TRBJ1-2	13	TRBD1	many
TGTGCCAGCAGTTACCGGAAGAACACCGGGGAGCTGTTTTTT	CASSYRKNTGELFF	TRBV6-5	TRBJ2-2	14	.	.
TGTGCCAGCAGTTTTACCCCAGGGACAGCGAACACCGGGGAGCTGTTTTTT	CASSFTPGTANTGELFF	TRBV12-3/TRBV12-4	TRBJ2-2	17	TRBD1	few
TGTGCCAGCAAATCCGGGACAGGGCTCAACATTCAGTACTTC	CASKSGTGLNIQYF	TRBV27	TRBJ2-4	14	TRBD1	.
TGTGCCAGCAGTCTCAGGGGGAGGGCCAACAACATTCAGTACTTC	CASSLRGRANNIQYF	TRBV12-3/TRBV12-4	TRBJ2-4	15	.	few
TGTGCCAGCAGCCAACCGGGACAGGGGGGTTTCGGGTTTTCTAACTATGGCTACACCTTC	CASSQPGQGGFGFSNYGYTF	TRBV4-2	TRBJ1-2	20	TRBD1	.
TGTGCCAGCAGTGGGGCAGGGAATAACTATGGCTACACCTTC	CASSGAGNNYGYTF	TRBV2	TRBJ1-2	14	.	many
TGTGCCTGGTCCAGGGGTTGGCGGGGGGGTCAAGAGACCCAGTACTTC	CAWSRGWRGGQETQYF	TRBV30	TRBJ2-5	16	TRBD2	many
TGTGCCAGCAGCTTGGACAGGCAAGAGACCCAGTACTTC	CASSLDRQETQYF	TRBV7-9	TRBJ2-5	13	TRBD1	many
TGTGCCAGTAGCACTAGCGGGGGGAGCTCCTACGAGCAGTACTTC	CASSTSGGSSYEQYF	TRBV19	TRBJ2-7	15	TRBD2	many
TGTGCCAGCAGTCGCGGACAGGTACTGTTTTTT	CASSRGQVLFF	TRBV28	TRBJ1-4	11	TRBD1	many
TGTGCCAGCAGTTACGGGACACGAAATCGGAACACTGAAGCTTTCTTT	CASSYGTRNRNTEAFF	TRBV6-2/TRBV6-3	TRBJ1-1	16	.	.
TGTGCCAGCAGCTTAGCAGACACCATGAACACTGAAGCTTTCTTT	CASSLADTMNTEAFF	TRBV7-9	TRBJ1-1	15	.	few
TGTGCCAGCAGCCCAATAGCGGGAGGGCCAACAGATACGCAGTATTTT	CASSPIAGGPTDTQYF	TRBV13	TRBJ2-3	16	TRBD2	.
TGTGCTAGTGGTCCCGACGGAAACACCGGGGAGCTGTTTTTT	CASGPDGNTGELFF	TRBV12-5	TRBJ2-2	14	.	.
TGCAGCGTTGTGGGTATGGCTGAAGCTTTCTTT	CSVVGMAEAFF	TRBV29-1	TRBJ1-1	11	.	.
TGTGCCAGCAGTTACTCGAACCAGGGTTCACCCCTCCACTTT	CASSYSNQGSPLHF	TRBV6-5	TRBJ1-6	14	.	.
TGTGCCAGCAGTTTAGACGGGGGCAGGGAATTGCCCCAGCATTTT	CASSLDGGRELPQHF	TRBV12-3/TRBV12-4	TRBJ1-5	15	.	many
TGTGCCAGCTCACCACCGAAGGGGGTAGGCACTGAAGCTTTCTTT	CASSPPKGVGTEAFF	TRBV18	TRBJ1-1	15	.	many
TGTGCTAGTGGTTTGGCCAGTCAGCCCCAGCATTTT	CASGLASQPQHF	TRBV12-5	TRBJ1-5	12	.	many
TGTGCCAGCAGTTACGGGTCTAACTACGAGCAGTACTTC	CASSYGSNYEQYF	TRBV6-5	TRBJ2-7	13	.	many
TGTGCCAGCAGTTTCGGAGGGATGGCTAGCAATCAGCCCCAGCATTTT	CASSFGGMASNQPQHF	TRBV12-3/TRBV12-4	TRBJ1-5	16	.	.
TGCGCCAGCAGCTTGGAAGCGGCTAACACTGAAGCTTTCTTT	CASSLEAANTEAFF	TRBV5-1	TRBJ1-1	14	.	many
TGTGCCAGCAGTGGCGTCGACAGGGGAAATAGCGGGAGCAGGTCGGCCTACGAGCAGTACTTC	CASSGVDRGNSGSRSAYEQYF	TRBV6-4	TRBJ2-7	21	.	many
TGTGCCAGCAGCTTAGACGGGGGGCCAGCATCAGAGACCCAGTACTTC	CASSLDGGPASETQYF	TRBV7-2	TRBJ2-5	16	.	many
TGTGCCTGGAGGAGGGTGGGCAGCACTGAAGCTTTCTTT	CAWRRVGSTEAFF	TRBV30	TRBJ1-1	13	.	many
TGTGCCAGCAGCCGCCGACAGGCCAATCAGCCCCAGCATTTT	CASSRRQANQPQHF	TRBV12-3/TRBV12-4	TRBJ1-5	14	.	many
TGTGCCAGTACGAAAAAACTGAACACTGAAGCTTTCTTT	CASTKKLNTEAFF	TRBV19	TRBJ1-1	13	.	few
TGTGCCAGCAGTGCCTATAGACTTCCCTACGAGCAGTACTTC	CASSAYRLPYEQYF	TRBV28	TRBJ2-7	14	.	many
TGCGCCAGCAGCTTGAACACCGCTAACTATGGCTACACCTTC	CASSLNTANYGYTF	TRBV5-1	TRBJ1-2	14	.	many
TGCAGTGCCTTTGGCTTGGACCGAACCTACGAGCAGTACTTC	CSAFGLDRTYEQYF	TRBV20-1	TRBJ2-7	14	.	many
TGTGCCAGCGGACAGCAAGAGACCCAGTACTTC	CASGQQETQYF	TRBV9	TRBJ2-5	11	.	many
TGTGCCGGGGGACAGGGGGCCACCTACGAGCAGTACTTC	CAGGQGATYEQYF	TRBV6-1	TRBJ2-7	13	TRBD1	many
TGTGCCAGCAGTCCACCCGGGGCCTCTAACTATGGCTACACCTTC	CASSPPGASNYGYTF	TRBV28	TRBJ1-2	15	.	.
TGTGCCAGCAGCGGAGACGGTTATAGCAATCAGCCCCTGCATTTT	CASSGDGYSNQPLHF	TRBV9	TRBJ1-5	15	.	.
TGTGCCTGGAGTCAGAACCCGGCCAGCGAAACTAACTATGGCTACACCTTC	CAWSQNPASETNYGYTF	TRBV30	TRBJ1-2	17	.	many
TGTGCCTGGAGGGGAAGACTAGCCCATTTCGGGCAGTACTTC	CAWRGRLAHFGQYF	TRBV30	TRBJ2-7	14	TRBD2	many
TGTGCCAGCAGCCATGCGAACGAGCAGTACTTC	CASSHANEQYF	TRBV14	TRBJ2-7	11	.	.
TGTGCCAGCAGCCAAGATACCGGCGGTTACGAGCAGTACTTC	CASSQDTGGYEQYF	TRBV3-1	TRBJ2-7	14	.	few
TGCGCCAGCAGCTTCGGACAAAGATTTAGCTCCTATAATTCACCCCTCCACTTT	CASSFGQRFSSYNSPLHF	TRBV5-1	TRBJ1-6	18	.	.
TGTGCCAGCAGTCCACCCCCGGCAGGGGTCTATAGCAATCAGCCCCAGCATTTT	CASSPPPAGVYSNQPQHF	TRBV12-3/TRBV12-4	TRBJ1-5	18	.	many
TGTGCCAGCAGCCCCCAGGGGGGGGTTAATTACGAGCAGTACTTC	CASSPQGGVNYEQYF	TRBV6-1	TRBJ2-7	15	.	.
TGTGCCAGCAGCTTAGATTCGGGCAGACAAGAGACCCAGTACTTC	CASSLDSGRQETQYF	TRBV5-1	TRBJ2-5	15	.	many
TGTGCCAGCAGCGTCGGACTAGCGGTCGAGCAGTACTTC	CASSVGLAVEQYF	TRBV7-2	TRBJ2-7	13	TRBD2	many
TGTGCCAGCCGAGGTTCGGACGTGAGACAGCCCCAGCATTTT	CASRGSDVRQPQHF	TRBV6-5	TRBJ1-5	14	.	many
TGTGCCAGCAGCCGCGACATTGGACAGAGCTCTGGAAACACCATATATTTT	CASSRDIGQSSGNTIYF	TRBV11-2	TRBJ1-3	17	.	many
TGTGCCAGCAGCGAAGGGGTGTTGTCAGGGCCATTCTACGAGCAGTACTTC	CASSEGVLSGPFYEQYF	TRBV7-8	TRBJ2-7	17	.	many
TGCGCCAGCAGCCATCCTAACGGACGCAATCAGCCCCAGCATTTT	CASSHPNGRNQPQHF	TRBV4-1	TRBJ1-5	15	.	once
TGTGCCAGCAGTTACTCTACGGGCACCGGGGAGCTGTTTTTT	CASSYSTGTGELFF	TRBV6-2/TRBV6-3	TRBJ2-2	14	.	many
TGTGCCTGGAGTGCGGGCCAAGAACAGCCCCAGCATTTT	CAWSAGQEQPQHF	TRBV30	TRBJ1-5	13	.	.
TGTGCCACCAGTGGTGGGCAGACGAACACTGAAGCTTTCTTT	CATSGGQTNTEAFF	TRBV24-1	TRBJ1-1	14	.	.
TGTGCCAGCAGTGCCAAGGTGCGGCAGGGATACGAGCAGTACTTC	CASSAKVRQGYEQYF	TRBV6-1	TRBJ2-7	15	.	many
TGTGCCAGCAGTTTAGCGCAAGACATCAACGAGCAGTACTTC	CASSLAQDINEQYF	TRBV12-3/TRBV12-4	TRBJ2-7	14	.	many
TGTGCCAGCAGTTTAACCGGGGGCCTCTCACCCCTCCACTTT	CASSLTGGLSPLHF	TRBV12-3/TRBV12-4	TRBJ1-6	14	.	many
TGTGCCAGCAGTACCGGGACTAGCGGGAGTAGGCACGAGCAGTACTTC	CASSTGTSGSRHEQYF	TRBV6-1	TRBJ2-7	16	TRBD2	many
TGTGCCAGCAGTTTAGCACCGAACCAAGAGACCCAGTACTTC	CASSLAPNQETQYF	TRBV12-3/TRBV12-4	TRBJ2-5	14	.	.
TGTGCCAGTGGATCTACGGGACTAGCGGGAACTGCCCCAACCTACGAGCAGTACTTC	CASGSTGLAGTAPTYEQYF	TRBV6-4	TRBJ2-7	19	TRBD2	many